The 6 T cell receptor beta chains presented below share a single source sample, sequenced in a study of blood T cell repertoires in COVID-19. Profiling relied on immunoSEQ multiplex PCR, and the TCRdb table lists in-frame clones only, not all of them. The table lists a few hundred thousand clones, over 75% of them singletons. Sample: peripheral blood. All receptors derive from a human donor in a cohort sampled during active COVID-19.

The V and J genes are TRBV19 and TRBJ1-2; no clear D gene. The ends were cut back, 5 bases at V and 4 bases at J, with 20 bases in the middle. The CDR3 totals 16 residues. Germline V gene data show CDR1 as LNHDA and CDR2 as SQIVND (reference sequence). CDR3 loop: CASSAPDSKRPYGYTF. Here the CDR3 DNA reads TGTGCCAGTAGTGCCCCTGACTCAAAACGACCCTATGGCTACACCTTC. Full variable domain (missing parts from reference TRBV19 and TRBJ1-2): DGGITQSPKYLFRKEGQNVTLSCEQNLNHDAMYWYRQDPGQGLRLIYYSQIVNDFQKGDIAEGYSVSREKKESFPLTVTSAQKNPTAFYLCASSAPDSKRPYGYTFGSGTRLTVV.

The chain is built from TRBV24-1 and TRBJ2-1; 9 bases align to TRBD1. The germline gives CDR1 KGHDR, CDR2 SFDVKD. The CDR3 contains 16 residues. After removal of 5 bases from V and 6 bases from J, the junction contained 10 bases not matched to a gene. CDR3 sequence (DNA): TGTGCCACCAGTGTCACCGGGACAGGGAGGGCCAATGAGCAGTTCTTC. Its translation: CATSVTGTGRANEQFF.

The chain carries TRBV7-3 and TRBJ1-3, with 7 bases aligning to TRBD1. V was clipped by 5 bases and J by 7 bases; unmatched bases: 11. The germline gives CDR1 SGHTA, CDR2 FQGTGA. This CDR3 has 15 amino acids. In DNA form, the CDR3 reads TGTGCCAGCAGCCCCAAACAGGGGTGGGGGAACACCATATATTTT. The encoded protein is CASSPKQGWGNTIYF.

The gene calls are TRBV5-4 and TRBJ1-3; D is undetermined. The CDR3 loop spans 14 amino acids. The V end was cut by 7 bases, the J end by 2 bases, with 13 bases between. CDR1 and CDR2 from the germline V gene are SGHNT and YYREEE (reference sequence). The CDR3 here is CASANRFAGNTIYF. The DNA of the CDR3 is TGTGCCAGCGCTAACCGATTTGCTGGAAACACCATATATTTT.

This chain joins TRBV5-1 and TRBJ2-3; D gene ambiguous. The CDR3 is 17 residues long. CDR1 and CDR2 (germline): SGHRS, YFSETQ. Trimming took 3 bases from V and 4 from J, leaving 21 bases between them. The CDR3 DNA reads TGCGCCAGCAGCTCAAAAGCATCCCTACCACCACCAGATACGCAGTATTTT. Amino acid sequence: CASSSKASLPPPDTQYF. Variable domain in full (rest from reference TRBV5-1 and TRBJ2-3): KAGVTQTPRYLIKTRGQQVTLSCSPISGHRSVSWYQQTPGQGLQFLFEYFSETQRNKGNFPGRFSGRQFSNSRSEMNVSTLELGDSALYLCASSSKASLPPPDTQYFGPGTRLTVL.

This chain connects TRBV29-1 to TRBJ1-1; TRBD1 might be the D (6 bases). Trimming pared 3 bases from V and 4 bases from J, leaving 9 bases between. Germline CDR1 SQVTM, CDR2 ANQGSEA. CDR3 length equals 12 residues. DNA of the CDR3: TGCAGCGTTGACCAAGGGGGCACTGAAGCTTTCTTT. Translating gives CSVDQGGTEAFF.